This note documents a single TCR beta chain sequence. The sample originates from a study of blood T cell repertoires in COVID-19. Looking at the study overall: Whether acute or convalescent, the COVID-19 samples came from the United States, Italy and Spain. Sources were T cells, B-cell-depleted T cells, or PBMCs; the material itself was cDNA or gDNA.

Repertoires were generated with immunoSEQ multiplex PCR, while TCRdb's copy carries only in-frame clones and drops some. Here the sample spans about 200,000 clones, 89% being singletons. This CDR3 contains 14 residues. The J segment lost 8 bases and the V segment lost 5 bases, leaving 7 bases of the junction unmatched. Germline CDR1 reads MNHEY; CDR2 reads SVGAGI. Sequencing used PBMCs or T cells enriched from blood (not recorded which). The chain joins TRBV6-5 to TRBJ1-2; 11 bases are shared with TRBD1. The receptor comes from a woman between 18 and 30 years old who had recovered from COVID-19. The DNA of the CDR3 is TGTGCCAGCAGTATAGGACAGGGGGCGTCGGGCTACACCTTC. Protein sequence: CASSIGQGASGYTF.